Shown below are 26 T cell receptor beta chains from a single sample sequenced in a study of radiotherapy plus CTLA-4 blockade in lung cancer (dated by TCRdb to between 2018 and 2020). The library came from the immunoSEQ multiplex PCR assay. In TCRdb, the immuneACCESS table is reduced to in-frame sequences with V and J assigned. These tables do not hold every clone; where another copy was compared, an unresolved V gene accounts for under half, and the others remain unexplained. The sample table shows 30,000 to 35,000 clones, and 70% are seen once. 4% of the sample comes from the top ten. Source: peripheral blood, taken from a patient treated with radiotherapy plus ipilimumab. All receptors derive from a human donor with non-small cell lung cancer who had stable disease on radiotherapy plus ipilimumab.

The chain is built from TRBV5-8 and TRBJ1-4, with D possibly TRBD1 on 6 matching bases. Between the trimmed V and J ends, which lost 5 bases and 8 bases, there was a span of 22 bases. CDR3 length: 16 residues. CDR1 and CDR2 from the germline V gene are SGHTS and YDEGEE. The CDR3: CASSLTGQFGGEKLFF. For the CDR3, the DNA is TGTGCCAGCAGTCTTACAGGGCAGTTCGGAGGAGAAAAACTGTTTTTT.

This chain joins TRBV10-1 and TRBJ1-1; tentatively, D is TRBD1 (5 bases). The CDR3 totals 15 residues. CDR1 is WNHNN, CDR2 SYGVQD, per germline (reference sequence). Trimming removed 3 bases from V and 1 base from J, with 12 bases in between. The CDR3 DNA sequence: TGCGCCAGCAGTGAAGGGGAGGATCGGAACACTGAAGCTTTCTTT. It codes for CASSEGEDRNTEAFF.

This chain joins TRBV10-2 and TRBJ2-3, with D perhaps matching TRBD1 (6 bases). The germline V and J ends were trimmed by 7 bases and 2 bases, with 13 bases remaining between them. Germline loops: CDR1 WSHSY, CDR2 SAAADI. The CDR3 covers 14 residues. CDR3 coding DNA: TGCGCCAGCACCCAGGGGACCCTCACAGATACGCAGTATTTT. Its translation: CASTQGTLTDTQYF.

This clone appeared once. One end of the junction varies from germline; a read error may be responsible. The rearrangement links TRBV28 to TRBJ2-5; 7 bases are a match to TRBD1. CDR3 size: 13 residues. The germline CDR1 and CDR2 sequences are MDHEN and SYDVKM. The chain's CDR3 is CASSLPDREVSHF. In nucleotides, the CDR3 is TGTGCCAGCAGTTTACCTGACAGGGAAGTTAGCCACTTC. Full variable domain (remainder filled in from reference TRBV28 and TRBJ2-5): DVKVTQSSRYLVKRTGEKVFLECVQDMDHENMFWYRQDPGLGLRLIYFSYDVKMKEKGDIPEGYSVSREKKERFSLILESASTNQTSMYLCASSLPDREVSHFGPGTRLLVL.

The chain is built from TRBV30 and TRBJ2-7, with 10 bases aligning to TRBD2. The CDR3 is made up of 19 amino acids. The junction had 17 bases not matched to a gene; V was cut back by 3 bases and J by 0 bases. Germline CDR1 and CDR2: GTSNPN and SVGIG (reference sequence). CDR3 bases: TGTGCCTGGAGGAGGACCCTGGGACTAGCGACTTCAAGCTCCTACGAGCAGTACTTC. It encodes CAWRRTLGLATSSSYEQYF.

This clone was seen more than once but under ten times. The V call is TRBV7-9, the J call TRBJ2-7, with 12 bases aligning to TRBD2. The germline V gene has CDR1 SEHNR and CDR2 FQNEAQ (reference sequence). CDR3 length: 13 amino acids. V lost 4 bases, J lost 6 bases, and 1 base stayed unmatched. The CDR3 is CASSSSGRAEQYF. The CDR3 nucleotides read TGTGCCAGCAGCTCTAGCGGGAGGGCCGAGCAGTACTTC.

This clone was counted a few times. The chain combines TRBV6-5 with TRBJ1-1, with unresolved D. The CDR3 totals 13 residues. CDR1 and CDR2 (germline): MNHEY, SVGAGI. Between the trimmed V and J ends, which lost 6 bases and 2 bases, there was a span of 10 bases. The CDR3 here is CASSVTENTEAFF. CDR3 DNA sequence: TGTGCCAGCAGCGTTACAGAAAACACTGAAGCTTTCTTT.

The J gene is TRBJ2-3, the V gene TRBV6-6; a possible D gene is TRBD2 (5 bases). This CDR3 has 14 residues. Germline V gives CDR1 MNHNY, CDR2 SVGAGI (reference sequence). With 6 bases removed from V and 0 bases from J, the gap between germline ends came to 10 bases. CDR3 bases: TGTGCCAGCAGCAAGGACTTGAGCACAGATACGCAGTATTTT. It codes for CASSKDLSTDTQYF.

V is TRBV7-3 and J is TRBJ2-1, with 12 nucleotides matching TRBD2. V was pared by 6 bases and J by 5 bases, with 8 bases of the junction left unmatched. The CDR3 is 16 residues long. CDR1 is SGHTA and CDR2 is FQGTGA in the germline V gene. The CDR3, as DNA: TGTGCCAGCAGTGTCCGGGGACTAGCGGGCCACAATGAGCAGTTCTTC. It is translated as CASSVRGLAGHNEQFF.

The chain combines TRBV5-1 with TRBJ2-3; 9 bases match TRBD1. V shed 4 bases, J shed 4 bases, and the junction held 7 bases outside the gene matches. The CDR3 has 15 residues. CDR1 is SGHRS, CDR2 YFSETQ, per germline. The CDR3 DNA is TGCGCCAGCAGCCACGGGACAGGGCGAGCAGATACGCAGTATTTT. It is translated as CASSHGTGRADTQYF.

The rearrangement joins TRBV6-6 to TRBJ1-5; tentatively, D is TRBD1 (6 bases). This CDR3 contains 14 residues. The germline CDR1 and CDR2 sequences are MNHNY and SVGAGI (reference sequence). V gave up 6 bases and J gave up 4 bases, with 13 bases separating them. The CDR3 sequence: CASSSRGANQPQHF. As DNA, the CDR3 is TGTGCCAGCAGCTCACGGGGGGCTAATCAGCCCCAGCATTTT.

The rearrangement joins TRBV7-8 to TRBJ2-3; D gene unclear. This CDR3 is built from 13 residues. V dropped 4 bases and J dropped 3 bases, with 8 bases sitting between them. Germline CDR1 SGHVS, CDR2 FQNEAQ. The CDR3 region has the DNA TGTGCCAGCAGCTCCCCGTTTACAGATACGCAGTATTTT. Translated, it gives CASSSPFTDTQYF.

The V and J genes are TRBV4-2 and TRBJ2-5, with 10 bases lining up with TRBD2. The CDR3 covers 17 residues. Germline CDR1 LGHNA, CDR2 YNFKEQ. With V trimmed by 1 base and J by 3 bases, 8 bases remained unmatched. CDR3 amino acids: CASSQAPSGRDKETQYF. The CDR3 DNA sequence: TGTGCCAGCAGCCAAGCTCCAAGCGGGAGGGATAAAGAGACCCAGTACTTC.

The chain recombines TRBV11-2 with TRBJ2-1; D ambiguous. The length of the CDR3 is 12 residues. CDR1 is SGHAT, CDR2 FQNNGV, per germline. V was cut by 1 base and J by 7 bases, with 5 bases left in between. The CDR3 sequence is CASSLAQNEQFF. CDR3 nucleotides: TGTGCCAGCAGCTTAGCACAGAATGAGCAGTTCTTC.

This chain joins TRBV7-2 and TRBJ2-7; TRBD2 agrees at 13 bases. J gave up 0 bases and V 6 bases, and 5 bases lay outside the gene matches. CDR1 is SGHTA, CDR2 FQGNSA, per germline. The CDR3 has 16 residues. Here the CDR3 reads CASRKGLAGSSYEQYF. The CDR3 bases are TGTGCCAGCAGAAAGGGACTAGCGGGAAGCTCCTACGAGCAGTACTTC.

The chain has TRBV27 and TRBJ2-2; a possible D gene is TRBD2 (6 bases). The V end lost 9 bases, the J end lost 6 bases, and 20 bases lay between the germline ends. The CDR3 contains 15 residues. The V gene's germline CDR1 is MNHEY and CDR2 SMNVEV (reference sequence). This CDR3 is CASHLGGGYPGELFF. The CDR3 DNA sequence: TGTGCCAGTCACCTGGGAGGAGGGTACCCCGGGGAGCTGTTTTTT.

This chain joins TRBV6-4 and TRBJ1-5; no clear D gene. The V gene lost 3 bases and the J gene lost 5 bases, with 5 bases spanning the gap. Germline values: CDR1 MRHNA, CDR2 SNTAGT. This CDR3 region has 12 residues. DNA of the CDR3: TGTGCCAGCAGTGAGAGCGATCAGCCCCAGCATTTT. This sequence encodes CASSESDQPQHF.

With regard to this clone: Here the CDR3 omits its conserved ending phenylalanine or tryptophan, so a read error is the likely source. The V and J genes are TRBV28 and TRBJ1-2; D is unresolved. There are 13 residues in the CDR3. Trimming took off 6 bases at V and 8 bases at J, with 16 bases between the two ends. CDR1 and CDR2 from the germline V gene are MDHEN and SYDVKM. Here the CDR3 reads CASRRTEMRGYTS. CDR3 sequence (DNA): TGTGCCAGCAGACGGACGGAGATGCGGGGCTACACCTCC.

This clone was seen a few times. For the CDR3, the DNA is TGTGCCAGCTCTCTTGACTCCCAAGACTCTGGAAACACCATATATTTT. Translation: CASSLDSQDSGNTIYF. The chain is built from TRBV18 and TRBJ1-3; D remains unclear. The germline CDR1 and CDR2 sequences are KGHSH and LQKENI. The CDR3 consists of 16 residues. V shed 6 bases and J shed 0 bases, with 15 bases lying between them. Based on the CDR3 plus reference TRBV18 and TRBJ1-3, the full variable domain is NAGVMQNPRHLVRRRGQEARLRCSPMKGHSHVYWYRQLPEEGLKFMVYLQKENIIDESGMPKERFSAEFPKEGPSILRIQQVVRGDSAAYFCASSLDSQDSGNTIYFGEGSWLTVV.

CDR3 bases: TGTGCCAGCAGTGCGCCCTCCACAGATACGCAGTATTTT. Protein: CASSAPSTDTQYF. J is TRBJ2-3 and V is TRBV25-1; D gene ambiguous. The V gene's germline CDR1 is MGHDK and CDR2 SYGVNS. V lost 4 bases, J lost 2 bases, and 7 bases lay in between. The CDR3 is made up of 13 amino acids.

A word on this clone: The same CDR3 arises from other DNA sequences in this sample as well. Here the CDR3 reads CASRTANTGELFF. The CDR3 nucleotides are TGTGCCAGTAGAACAGCGAACACCGGGGAGCTGTTTTTT. The chain couples TRBV19 to TRBJ2-2; D gene uncertain. V was cut by 6 bases and J by 0 bases, with 5 bases left in between. Per germline, CDR1 LNHDA and CDR2 SQIVND (reference sequence). This CDR3 has 13 residues.

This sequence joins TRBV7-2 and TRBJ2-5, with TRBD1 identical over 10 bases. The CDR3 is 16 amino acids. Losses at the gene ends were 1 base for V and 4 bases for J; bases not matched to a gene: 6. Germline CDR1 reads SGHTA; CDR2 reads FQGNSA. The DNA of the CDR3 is TGTGCCAGCAGCTTAGGGGACAGGGGATATAGAGAGACCCAGTACTTC. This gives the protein CASSLGDRGYRETQYF.

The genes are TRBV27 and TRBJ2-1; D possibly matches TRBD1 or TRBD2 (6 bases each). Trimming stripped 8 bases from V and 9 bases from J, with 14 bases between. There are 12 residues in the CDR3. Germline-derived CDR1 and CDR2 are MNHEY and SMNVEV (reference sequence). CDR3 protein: CASEGRGPEQFF. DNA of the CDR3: TGTGCCAGCGAGGGTCGGGGGCCTGAGCAGTTCTTC.

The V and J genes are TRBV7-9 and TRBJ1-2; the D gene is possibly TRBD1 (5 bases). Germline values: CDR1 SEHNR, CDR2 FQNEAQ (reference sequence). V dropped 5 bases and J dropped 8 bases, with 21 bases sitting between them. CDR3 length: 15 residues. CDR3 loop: CASSPPSGTSKGYTF. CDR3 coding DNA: TGTGCCAGCAGCCCTCCGTCCGGGACTTCAAAGGGCTACACCTTC.

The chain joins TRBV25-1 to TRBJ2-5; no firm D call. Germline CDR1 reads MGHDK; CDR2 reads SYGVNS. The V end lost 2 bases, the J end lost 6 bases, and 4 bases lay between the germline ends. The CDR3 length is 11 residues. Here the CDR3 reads CASSEVQTQYF. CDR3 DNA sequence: TGTGCCAGCAGTGAAGTACAGACCCAGTACTTC.

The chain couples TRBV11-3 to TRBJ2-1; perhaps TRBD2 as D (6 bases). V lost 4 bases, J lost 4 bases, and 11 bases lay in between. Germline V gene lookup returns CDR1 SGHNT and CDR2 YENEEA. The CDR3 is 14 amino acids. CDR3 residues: CASSSGSRYNEQFF. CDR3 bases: TGTGCCAGCAGCTCCGGGAGTCGGTACAATGAGCAGTTCTTC.